This is a list of T cell receptor beta chains from one sample in a study of OX40 agonist ivuxolimab in advanced cancers. The protocol was immunoSEQ multiplex PCR, while the TCRdb copy is restricted to in-frame clones and leaves out a portion. Altogether 50,000 to 70,000 clones are present, less than 90% being singletons, with the ten largest covering about 0.65%. The sample consisted of CD4+ or CD8+ T cells sorted from blood, taken in a trial of the OX40 agonist ivuxolimab. The receptors here all came from an adult with an advanced solid tumor such as melanoma, head and neck, liver or kidney cancer. The CDR3 runs from the conserved cysteine through the conserved F or W. A D gene is named only where the DNA matches it firmly. Some rows mark clone size as missing; the rest say once, few, many or name a class of expanded clone.

d_call	j_call	clone_size	cdr3_length	v_call	cdr3_nt	cdr3_aa
TRBD1	TRBJ2-7	NA	14	TRBV6-5	TGTGCCAGCAGGCCACAGGGGAGTTTCTACGAGCAGTACTTC	CASRPQGSFYEQYF
NA	TRBJ2-3	NA	13	TRBV5-6	TGTGCCAGCAACCCCTTGGGGGGAGATACGCAGTATTTT	CASNPLGGDTQYF
NA	TRBJ1-2	NA	16	TRBV6-6	TGTGCCAGCAGTTACTCGAGTACCGTTACTGCTTATGGCTACACCTTC	CASSYSSTVTAYGYTF
NA	TRBJ1-2	NA	13	TRBV2	TGTGCCAGCAGTGTATCAGGGGACTATGGCTACACCTTC	CASSVSGDYGYTF
NA	TRBJ1-2	NA	16	TRBV5-1	TGCGCCAGCAGCTTGGACAGTTTACCACTATCCTATGGCTACACCTTC	CASSLDSLPLSYGYTF
NA	TRBJ1-3	NA	17	TRBV21-1	TGTGCCAGCAGCAAAGAGGGGACACTCGACTCTGGAAACACCATATATTTT	CASSKEGTLDSGNTIYF
TRBD1	TRBJ1-6	NA	13	TRBV7-8	TGTGCCAGCAGTCTGGACAGGGACTCACCCCTCCACTTT	CASSLDRDSPLHF
TRBD2	TRBJ2-3	once	15	TRBV30	TGTGCCTGGAGTACAAGCGGGGGGGCTCTATATACGCAGTATTTT	CAWSTSGGALYTQYF
NA	TRBJ1-3	NA	17	TRBV5-5	TGTGCCAGCAGCTTGTCTATCGACAGCTACTCTGGAAACACCATATATTTT	CASSLSIDSYSGNTIYF
NA	TRBJ1-1	NA	10	TRBV2	TGTGCCAGCGGGTCTCCGGAGGCTTTCTTT	CASGSPEAFF
NA	TRBJ1-1	NA	11	TRBV30	TGTGCCCGGATCATGAACACTGAAGCTTTCTTT	CARIMNTEAFF
NA	TRBJ1-3	NA	14	TRBV7-9	TGTGCCAGCAGCTTCGGGACATCTGGAAACACCATATATTTT	CASSFGTSGNTIYF
NA	TRBJ1-5	NA	12	TRBV30	TGTGCCTGGGGTGGGGGAAATCAGCCCCAGCATTTT	CAWGGGNQPQHF
TRBD1	TRBJ1-1	NA	17	TRBV18	TGTGCCAGCTCACCACAGGGACAGGGAATGACGAACACTGAAGCTTTCTTT	CASSPQGQGMTNTEAFF
TRBD2	TRBJ2-1	NA	16	TRBV5-1	TGCGCCAGCAGCTTGGTCGTGACTAGCGGGAAAGATGAGCAGTTCTTC	CASSLVVTSGKDEQFF
NA	TRBJ2-3	NA	13	TRBV19	TGTGCCAGTAGTATCGGGCTTCTCGATACGCAGTATTTT	CASSIGLLDTQYF
NA	TRBJ2-7	NA	14	TRBV6-1	TGTGCCAGCAGGGAACTAGCCGCCCCCTACGAGCAGTACTTC	CASRELAAPYEQYF
NA	TRBJ1-2	NA	15	TRBV5-8	TGTGCCAGCAGCCCGGACGGATCCCATTCTTATGGCTACACCTTC	CASSPDGSHSYGYTF
TRBD2	TRBJ2-5	NA	13	TRBV7-8	TGTGCCAGCAGCTTAGCGGGGGGGGAGACCCAGTACTTC	CASSLAGGETQYF
NA	TRBJ1-1	NA	15	TRBV18	TGTGCCAGCTCACCAGTAAGTGGCGGGGACACTGAAGCTTTCTTT	CASSPVSGGDTEAFF
NA	TRBJ1-1	NA	12	TRBV18	TGTGCCAGCTCACCCCGGGGCGGAGGAGCTTTCTTT	CASSPRGGGAFF
NA	TRBJ1-1	NA	14	TRBV2	TGTGCCAGCAGTGCTAACCTCAGGGGAACTGAAGCTTTCTTT	CASSANLRGTEAFF
TRBD2	TRBJ2-5	NA	15	TRBV30	TGTGCCTGGAGTGCACTGGAGCGGGGGGAAGAGACCCAGTACTTC	CAWSALERGEETQYF
NA	TRBJ2-3	NA	16	TRBV5-1	TGCGCCAGCAGCCGATTCGGGACCAGAAGCACAGATACGCAGTATTTT	CASSRFGTRSTDTQYF
TRBD1	TRBJ1-5	few	13	TRBV28	TGTGCCAGCAGTGGTGACAGGGCCTCGTCCCAGCATTTT	CASSGDRASSQHF
TRBD1	TRBJ1-5	NA	16	TRBV6-9	TGTGCCAGCAGTTCAGTGGGACAGGGCCGTTATCAGCCCCAGCATTTT	CASSSVGQGRYQPQHF
TRBD2	TRBJ2-7	few	14	TRBV11-1	TGTGCCAGCAGCTTTGGGACTAGCGCCATCGAGCAGTACTTC	CASSFGTSAIEQYF
TRBD2	TRBJ2-5	NA	17	TRBV9	TGTGCCAGCAGCGTAGGGGTTAGCGGGGGGGCAACAGAGACCCAGTACTTC	CASSVGVSGGATETQYF
NA	TRBJ1-2	NA	12	TRBV30	TGTGCCTGGAGTGTGGGAGGTGGTGGCTACACCTTC	CAWSVGGGGYTF
NA	TRBJ2-1	NA	16	TRBV6-1	TGTGCCAGCAGTGAAGCCTTGACAGGTTCCTACAATGAGCAGTTCTTC	CASSEALTGSYNEQFF
TRBD2	TRBJ2-3	NA	15	TRBV9	TGTGCCAGCAGCGTAGCGGCGGGGGACACAGATACGCAGTATTTT	CASSVAAGDTDTQYF
TRBD2	TRBJ2-5	NA	13	TRBV14	TGTGCCAGCAGCCGAGGGAGGGCAGAGACCCAGTACTTC	CASSRGRAETQYF
TRBD1	TRBJ2-5	NA	15	TRBV7-2	TGTGCCAGCAGCAAGGGACAGGTCGGCCAAGAGACCCAGTACTTC	CASSKGQVGQETQYF
TRBD1	TRBJ1-2	NA	14	TRBV28	TGTGCCAGCAGTACTTCTGACAGGGTTGGAGGCTACACCTTC	CASSTSDRVGGYTF
NA	TRBJ1-6	NA	14	TRBV28	TGTGCCAGCAGTTTCCCAGTTCTTGATTCACCCCTCCACTTT	CASSFPVLDSPLHF
NA	TRBJ2-1	NA	11	TRBV19	TGTGCCAGTAGTAAACGGGGGCCTAAGTTCTTC	CASSKRGPKFF
NA	TRBJ2-5	NA	14	TRBV19	TGTGCCAGTAGTATAATCGGAATTAAAGAGACCCAGTACTTC	CASSIIGIKETQYF
TRBD1	TRBJ1-2	once	16	TRBV5-1	TGCGCCAGCAGCTTTCGACAGGGGGCTTTTCCTTATGGCTACACCTTC	CASSFRQGAFPYGYTF
TRBD2	TRBJ2-2	few	15	TRBV2	TGTGCCAGCAGGTTAGCGGGAGATATCACCGGGGAGCTGTTTTTT	CASRLAGDITGELFF
TRBD1	TRBJ1-6	NA	16	TRBV27	TGTGCCAGTCGGTCAGCAGGGGGTGCCTATAATTCACCCCTCCACTTT	CASRSAGGAYNSPLHF
NA	TRBJ1-5	once	13	TRBV29-1	TGCAGCGCCTCGGACGGGTTACAACAGCCCCAGCATTTT	CSASDGLQQPQHF
NA	TRBJ2-2	NA	14	TRBV7-7	TGTGCTAGCAGCTTAGCAGGGTCGGCCGGGGAGCTGTTTTTT	CASSLAGSAGELFF
NA	TRBJ2-3	NA	14	TRBV7-8	TGTGCCAGCAGCTCAGGCCCTGGCACAGATACGCAGTATTTT	CASSSGPGTDTQYF
NA	TRBJ2-7	NA	13	TRBV11-2	TGTGCCAGCAGCTTGTCAGGCTCCTACGAGCAGTACTTC	CASSLSGSYEQYF
TRBD1	TRBJ1-5	NA	18	TRBV7-8	TGTGCCAGCAGCATCGTAGCCGGGGGACAGGGGTACAATCAGCCCCAGCATTTT	CASSIVAGGQGYNQPQHF
NA	TRBJ1-1	NA	14	TRBV18	TGTGCCAGCTCACCACTTGGAACTAACACTGAAGCTTTCTTT	CASSPLGTNTEAFF
NA	TRBJ1-5	NA	13	TRBV7-9	TGTGCCAGCAGCTTACCAGGGGCTCAGCCCCAGCATTTT	CASSLPGAQPQHF
TRBD1	TRBJ2-7	NA	13	TRBV30	TGTGCCTCACAGGGGGATATCTCCTACGAGCAGTACTTC	CASQGDISYEQYF
NA	TRBJ1-2	NA	13	TRBV11-2	TGTGCCAGCAGCTTAGCGGAATACTATGGCTACACCTTC	CASSLAEYYGYTF
NA	TRBJ2-3	NA	15	TRBV5-1	TGCGCCAGCAGGCGGGACGGAACTAGCACAGATACGCAGTATTTT	CASRRDGTSTDTQYF
TRBD1	TRBJ1-5	NA	18	TRBV18	TGTGCCAGCTCAGCCGGGACAGGGGCCCTCAATAGCAATCAGCCCCAGCATTTT	CASSAGTGALNSNQPQHF
NA	TRBJ2-5	NA	15	TRBV5-4	TGTGCCAGCGGCAAGGGGTCGGCAAAACAAGAGACCCAGTACTTC	CASGKGSAKQETQYF
NA	TRBJ1-4	NA	16	TRBV6-5	TGTGCCAGCAGTTCCTTTAGCGGGAGATTTAATGAAAAACTGTTTTTT	CASSSFSGRFNEKLFF
TRBD1	TRBJ2-2	NA	16	TRBV28	TGTGCCAGCAGCACCTCCCTCAGGGGGTGGACCGGGGAGCTGTTTTTT	CASSTSLRGWTGELFF
NA	TRBJ2-5	once	15	TRBV6-5	TGTGCCAGCAGTTATATGGACGGACCACAAGAGACCCAGTACTTC	CASSYMDGPQETQYF